This TCR beta chain was recovered during a study of blood T cell repertoires in COVID-19. Only in-frame clones appear in the TCRdb table, and some are missing; sequencing was by immunoSEQ multiplex PCR. In the table there are almost 95,000 clones, approximately 84% of which are singletons. Germline values: CDR1 GTSNPN, CDR2 SVGIG (reference sequence). The CDR3 sequence is 13 residues long. The ends were cut back, 0 bases at V and 4 bases at J, with 7 bases in the middle. This chain uses TRBV30 with TRBJ1-5; no definite D call. Sample: peripheral blood. The sequence was obtained from a man in his sixties with acute or convalescent COVID-19. In DNA, the CDR3 is TGTGCCTGGAGTGTGGAGGGTAATCAGCCCCAGCATTTT. Its translation: CAWSVEGNQPQHF.